The 8 T cell receptor beta chains below come from one sample, sequenced in a study of a mutant IDH1 vaccine in newly diagnosed glioma. The time point denotes: baseline, week 1 (first vaccination visit). Stated treatment: pre-vaccination baseline after standard-of-care therapy. Assay used: immunoSEQ multiplex PCR; TCRdb lists only in-frame clones, some missing. This sample has around 50,000 clones; 80% to 90% occur once, and the top ten carry approximately 2.5%. The source was PBMCs, collected from a glioma patient treated with radiotherapy, temozolomide or both. These TCRs come from a middle-aged man with glioma.

This chain links TRBV5-1 with TRBJ2-5, with 11 bases aligning to TRBD2. Germline V gives CDR1 SGHRS, CDR2 YFSETQ. V lost 4 bases to trimming and J lost 2 bases; unmatched junction nucleotides: 4. The CDR3 totals 15 residues. CDR3 DNA sequence: TGCGCCAGCAGCCCGGGACTAGCGGAACAAGAGACCCAGTACTTC. It specifies CASSPGLAEQETQYF.

The chain recombines TRBV6-4 with TRBJ1-2; 8 positions agree with TRBD1. The germline CDR1 and CDR2 sequences are MRHNA and SNTAGT. V lost 9 bases, J lost 4 bases, and 10 bases stayed unmatched. The length of the CDR3 is 14 residues. The CDR3 protein is CARSGQGVGYGYTF. DNA for the CDR3: TGTGCCAGGTCTGGACAGGGAGTAGGCTATGGCTACACCTTC.

This clone was picked up one time. This chain connects TRBV7-9 to TRBJ2-7; D perhaps matches TRBD2 (5 bases). Germline V lookup: CDR1 SEHNR, CDR2 FQNEAQ (reference sequence). The CDR3 covers 16 residues. Trimming pared 2 bases from V and 4 bases from J, leaving 18 bases between. The CDR3, as DNA: TGTGCCAGCAGCTTATCGGACGGAGGTTTCTTTTACGAGCAGTACTTC. Translation: CASSLSDGGFFYEQYF.

The rearrangement joins TRBV5-1 to TRBJ2-7; 10 positions match TRBD1. CDR1 is SGHRS and CDR2 is YFSETQ in the germline V gene. V lost 7 bases, J lost 2 bases, and 3 bases stayed unmatched. The CDR3 is 13 amino acids. This CDR3 reads CASGGTGAYEQYF. CDR3 nucleotides: TGCGCCAGCGGCGGGACAGGGGCCTACGAGCAGTACTTC.

The chain couples TRBV7-2 to TRBJ1-2, with D possibly TRBD1 on 6 matching bases. The CDR3 loop spans 12 amino acids. Trimming cost V 5 bases and J 10 bases, with 14 bases left between them. Germline V CDR1 and CDR2: SGHTA, FQGNSA. The CDR3 is CASSMDRLDYTF. The CDR3, as DNA: TGTGCCAGCAGCATGGACAGACTCGACTACACCTTC.

This chain uses TRBV18 with TRBJ1-1; the D gene is possibly TRBD1 (5 bases). Germline CDR1 reads KGHSH; CDR2 reads LQKENI. V gave up 5 bases and J gave up 0 bases, with 10 bases separating them. The CDR3 totals 14 residues. Here the CDR3 reads CASSAGTVNTEAFF. CDR3 nucleotides: TGTGCCAGCTCAGCCGGGACGGTGAACACTGAAGCTTTCTTT.

In nucleotides, the CDR3 is TGCGCCAGCAATAGCGGGGACCGATACAATGAGCAGTTCTTC. Protein product: CASNSGDRYNEQFF. The chain recombines TRBV5-1 with TRBJ2-1; TRBD2 agrees at 8 bases. V dropped 6 bases and J dropped 4; count of bases not matched to a gene: 6. Germline V gene data show CDR1 as SGHRS and CDR2 as YFSETQ. The CDR3 is 14 residues long. Drawing the rest from reference TRBV5-1 and TRBJ2-1, the complete variable domain is KAGVTQTPRYLIKTRGQQVTLSCSPISGHRSVSWYQQTPGQGLQFLFEYFSETQRNKGNFPGRFSGRQFSNSRSEMNVSTLELGDSALYLCASNSGDRYNEQFFGPGTRLTVL.

The chain joins TRBV27 to TRBJ1-2, with 7 bases lining up with TRBD1. With 6 bases clipped from V and 6 bases from J, the junction kept 7 bases outside the gene matches. CDR3 length: 13 amino acids. Germline V lookup: CDR1 MNHEY, CDR2 SMNVEV (reference sequence). The CDR3 nucleotides read TGTGCCAGCAGCTGGGACAGAACTAATGGCTACACCTTC. It translates to CASSWDRTNGYTF.